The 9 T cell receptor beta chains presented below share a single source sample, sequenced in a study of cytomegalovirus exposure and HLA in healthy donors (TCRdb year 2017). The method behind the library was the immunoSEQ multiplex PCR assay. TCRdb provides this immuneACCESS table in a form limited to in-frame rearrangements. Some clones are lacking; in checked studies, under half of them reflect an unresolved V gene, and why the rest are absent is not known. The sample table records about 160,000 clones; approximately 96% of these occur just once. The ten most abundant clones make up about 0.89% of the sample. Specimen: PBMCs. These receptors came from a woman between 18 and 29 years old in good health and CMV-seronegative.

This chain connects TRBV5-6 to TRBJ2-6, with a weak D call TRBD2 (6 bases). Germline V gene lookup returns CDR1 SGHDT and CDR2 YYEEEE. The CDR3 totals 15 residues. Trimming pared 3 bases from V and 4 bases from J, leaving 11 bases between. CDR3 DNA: TGTGCCAGCAGCTCACAGGCGGGGGGGGCCAACGTCCTGACTTTC. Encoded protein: CASSSQAGGANVLTF.

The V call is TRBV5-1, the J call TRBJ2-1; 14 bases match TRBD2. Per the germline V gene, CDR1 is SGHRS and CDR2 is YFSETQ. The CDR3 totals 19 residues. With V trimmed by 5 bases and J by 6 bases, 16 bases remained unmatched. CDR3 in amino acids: CASSPRLAGGLGGINEQFF. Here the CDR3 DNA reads TGCGCCAGCAGTCCCCGACTAGCGGGGGGGCTTGGGGGGATCAATGAGCAGTTCTTC.

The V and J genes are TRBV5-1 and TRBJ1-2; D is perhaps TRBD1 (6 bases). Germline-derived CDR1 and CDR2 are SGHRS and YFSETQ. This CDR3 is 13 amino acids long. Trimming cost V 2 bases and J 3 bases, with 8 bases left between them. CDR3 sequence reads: CASSFEGDYGYTF. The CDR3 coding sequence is TGCGCCAGCAGCTTTGAGGGGGACTATGGCTACACCTTC.

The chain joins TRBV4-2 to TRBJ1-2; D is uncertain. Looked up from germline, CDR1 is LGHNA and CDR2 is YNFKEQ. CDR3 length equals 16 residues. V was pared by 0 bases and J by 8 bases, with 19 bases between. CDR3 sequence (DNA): TGTGCCAGCAGCCAAGACTTTTGGACGGCAACGGGGGGCTACACCTTC. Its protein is CASSQDFWTATGGYTF.

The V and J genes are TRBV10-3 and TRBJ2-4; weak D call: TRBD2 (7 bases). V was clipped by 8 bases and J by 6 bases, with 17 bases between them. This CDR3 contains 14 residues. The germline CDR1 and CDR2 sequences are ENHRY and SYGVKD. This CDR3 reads CAIGLGGGTNIQYF. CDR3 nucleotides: TGTGCCATCGGCCTTGGGGGGGGCACAAACATTCAGTACTTC.

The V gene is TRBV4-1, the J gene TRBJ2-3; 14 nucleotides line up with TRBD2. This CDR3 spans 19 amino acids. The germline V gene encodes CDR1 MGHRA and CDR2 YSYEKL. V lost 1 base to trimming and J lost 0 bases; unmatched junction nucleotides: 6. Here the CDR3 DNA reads TGCGCCAGCAGCCAAGCCCTGGGACTAGCGGGAGCCAGCACAGATACGCAGTATTTT. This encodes CASSQALGLAGASTDTQYF.

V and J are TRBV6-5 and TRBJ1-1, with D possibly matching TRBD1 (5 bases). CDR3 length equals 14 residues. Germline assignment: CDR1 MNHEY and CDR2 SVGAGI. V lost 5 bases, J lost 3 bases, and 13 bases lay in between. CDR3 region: CASSPGGVDTEAFF. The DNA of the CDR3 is TGTGCCAGCAGTCCCGGAGGGGTGGACACTGAAGCTTTCTTT.

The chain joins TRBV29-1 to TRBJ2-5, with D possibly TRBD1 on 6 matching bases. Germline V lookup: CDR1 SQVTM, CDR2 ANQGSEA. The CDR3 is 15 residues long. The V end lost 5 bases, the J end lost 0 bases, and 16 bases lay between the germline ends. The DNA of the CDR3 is TGCAGCGTTAAGTTTTTGGGGGCGAACCAAGAGACCCAGTACTTC. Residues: CSVKFLGANQETQYF.

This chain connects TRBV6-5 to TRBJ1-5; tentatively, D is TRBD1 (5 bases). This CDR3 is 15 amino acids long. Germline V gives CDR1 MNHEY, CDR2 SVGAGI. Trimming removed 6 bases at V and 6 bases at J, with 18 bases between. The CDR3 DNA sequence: TGTGCCAGCAGGAGAGGGCGCAGGGAGGGTCAGCCCCAGCATTTT. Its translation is CASRRGRREGQPQHF.